The clone carrying this TCR beta chain was recorded at least ten times. What it binds is not known. The sample originates from a study of CD8 T cells in ankylosing spondylitis. Study results and limitations: Disease-linked clones, CD8+, were relatively rare in peripheral blood. Ankylosing spondylitis blood appeared to carry a characteristic TCR beta motif of roughly eight highly homologous variants. Several of the motif variants were reported before in synovial fluid and blood from reactive arthritis.

Using quantitative 5'-RACE with molecular barcodes, the authors made TCR beta libraries. TCRdb analysed the 5' RACE reads with MiXCR anew, one entry per CDR3 protein. The sample records about 160,000 distinct CDR3 sequences, around 19% being singletons. This CDR3 spans 15 amino acids. J was trimmed by 4 bases and V by 4 bases; bases with no gene match: 7. Germline V gives CDR1 MNHEY, CDR2 SVGAGI. Sequencing used blood, either unsorted or a sorted T cell fraction (not recorded which). The gene calls are TRBV6-5 and TRBJ2-7; 10 nucleotides align to TRBD1. This TCR was recovered from a male donor with ankylosing spondylitis or in good health (not recorded which). CDR3 sequence: CASSSGTGVRYEQYF. In nucleotides, the CDR3 is TGTGCCAGCAGTTCCGGGACAGGGGTTCGTTACGAGCAGTACTTC.